This T cell receptor (beta chain) was captured by sequencing in a study of T cell changes during pregnancy in multiple sclerosis. Repertoires were generated with immunoSEQ multiplex PCR, while TCRdb's copy carries only in-frame clones and drops some. Among approximately 21,000 clones listed, roughly 90% were seen once. V shed 4 bases and J shed 7 bases, with 20 bases lying between them. The CDR3 runs 16 residues. Per the germline V gene, CDR1 is MGHRA and CDR2 is YSYEKL. The sample here was CD8+ T cells from peripheral blood mononuclear cells, taken in the third trimester of pregnancy. This TCR came from a female donor in good health, enrolled as a control in a pregnancy study. The chain links TRBV4-1 to TRBJ1-5, with D possibly being TRBD1 (6 bases). CDR3 in amino acids: CASSPTTYYDRQPQHF. CDR3 bases: TGCGCCAGCAGCCCTACGACCTATTATGACAGGCAGCCCCAGCATTTT.